The 12 T cell receptor beta chains below all came from one sample that was sequenced in a study of blood T cell repertoires in COVID-19. Produced via immunoSEQ multiplex PCR; TCRdb's table is partial and in-frame only. The data hold about 440,000 clones, with approximately 88% observed a single time. Source material: peripheral blood. The origin of the receptors is a woman aged 45 to 65 with COVID-19, enrolled during active disease.

The genes are TRBV3-1 (or the pseudogene TRBV3-2) and TRBJ1-2; 7 bases agree with TRBD1. CDR3 length: 18 residues. The ends lost 1 base at V and 8 bases at J; junction bases unmatched: 19. Germline CDR1 and CDR2: LGHDT and YNNKEL (reference sequence). The DNA for the CDR3 is TGTGCCAGCAGCCAAGTATTCGGGACAGAGCTAGGAGGGAGGGGCTACACCTTC. Its protein product is CASSQVFGTELGGRGYTF.

The chain links TRBV29-1 to TRBJ2-1; 7 nucleotides line up with TRBD1. J lost 5 bases, V lost 1 base, and 11 bases had no gene match. The germline CDR1 and CDR2 sequences are SQVTM and ANQGSEA. The CDR3 has 16 residues. CDR3 nucleotide sequence: TGCAGCGTTGAAGGGGAAGGCAGGGGGTTTGACAATGAGCAGTTCTTC. Translation: CSVEGEGRGFDNEQFF.

The rearrangement links TRBV18 to TRBJ1-1; 12 nucleotides line up with TRBD1. The CDR3 runs to 16 residues. V was pared by 3 bases and J by 5 bases, with 7 bases of the junction left unmatched. Germline values: CDR1 KGHSH, CDR2 LQKENI. The CDR3 reads CASSPPGQGARTEAFF. CDR3 sequence (DNA): TGTGCCAGCTCACCTCCGGGACAGGGGGCGCGAACTGAAGCTTTCTTT.

This sequence joins TRBV30 and TRBJ1-5; no definite D call. Germline V lookup: CDR1 GTSNPN, CDR2 SVGIG (reference sequence). This CDR3 spans 13 amino acids. V was pared by 3 bases and J by 2 bases, with 8 bases between. This chain's CDR3 is CAWRLKGNQPQHF. CDR3 coding DNA: TGTGCCTGGAGACTTAAAGGCAATCAGCCCCAGCATTTT.

This chain links TRBV4-2 with TRBJ1-5; maybe TRBD1 (5 bases). Looked up from germline, CDR1 is LGHNA and CDR2 is YNFKEQ. V was shortened by 1 base and J by 4 bases, with 20 bases between the two germline ends. This CDR3 has 18 residues. CDR3 region: CASSQVRISTEENQPQHF. CDR3 sequence (DNA): TGTGCCAGCAGCCAAGTCCGGATCTCGACAGAAGAAAATCAGCCCCAGCATTTT.

The V call is TRBV12-5, the J call TRBJ1-1; unclear D gene. Germline V lookup: CDR1 LGHNT, CDR2 FRNRAP. Trimming stripped 4 bases from V and 1 base from J, with 4 bases between. The CDR3 runs 12 residues. The CDR3 reads CASGSQNTEAFF. In DNA form, the CDR3 reads TGTGCTAGTGGTTCCCAGAACACTGAAGCTTTCTTT. Using reference TRBV12-5 and TRBJ1-1 for the parts outside the CDR3, the full variable domain is DARVTQTPRHKVTEMGQEVTMRCQPILGHNTVFWYRQTMMQGLELLAYFRNRAPLDDSGMPKDRFSAEMPDATLATLKIQPSEPRDSAVYFCASGSQNTEAFFGQGTRLTVV.

This sequence joins TRBV7-9 and TRBJ2-7; no clear D. Germline V gives CDR1 SEHNR, CDR2 FQNEAQ (reference sequence). This CDR3 comprises 16 residues. Trimming pared 1 base from V and 5 bases from J, leaving 18 bases between. CDR3 loop: CASSLVSLTIQDEQYF. The CDR3 DNA sequence: TGTGCCAGCAGCTTAGTGTCCCTCACCATCCAGGACGAGCAGTACTTC.

The V and J genes are TRBV6-1 and TRBJ2-3; D is unclear. The CDR3 sequence is 16 residues long. CDR1 and CDR2 from the germline V gene are MNHNS and SASEGT. V lost 1 base, J lost 5 bases, and 16 bases lay in between. CDR3 in amino acids: CASSEGRRPPLDTQYF. The CDR3 DNA sequence: TGTGCCAGCAGTGAAGGTCGGAGACCGCCCCTAGATACGCAGTATTTT.

This clone was seen a single time. This sequence joins TRBV19 and TRBJ2-1; TRBD2 aligns across 11 bases. The CDR3 contains 17 residues. The ends lost 1 base at V and 5 bases at J; junction bases unmatched: 7. Looked up from germline, CDR1 is LNHDA and CDR2 is SQIVND (reference sequence). The CDR3, as DNA: TGTGCCAGTAGTATAGCGGTACTAGCGGGGGAACACAATGAGCAGTTCTTC. As protein: CASSIAVLAGEHNEQFF.

V and J are TRBV12-3 or TRBV12-4 and TRBJ2-2; D is ambiguous. This CDR3 is built from 12 residues. V lost 6 bases and J lost 7, with 9 bases in between. CDR3 residues: CASREHYGELFF. The CDR3 nucleotides read TGTGCCAGCAGGGAGCACTACGGGGAGCTGTTTTTT.

V is TRBV11-3 and J is TRBJ2-3; D uncertain. The CDR3 runs to 15 residues. In germline, CDR1 is SGHNT, CDR2 YENEEA. Trimming pared 0 bases from V and 0 bases from J, leaving 7 bases between. CDR3 DNA sequence: TGTGCCAGCAGCTTAGACTCAGCGAGCACAGATACGCAGTATTTT. It yields the protein CASSLDSASTDTQYF.

The chain's CDR3 is CASSFRQGGYEANYGYTF. The CDR3 DNA follows: TGTGCCAGCAGCTTCCGACAGGGGGGATACGAAGCTAACTATGGCTACACCTTC. The genes are TRBV5-4 and TRBJ1-2, with 9 bases aligning to TRBD1. The CDR3 extends over 18 amino acids. CDR1 is SGHNT and CDR2 is YYREEE in the germline V gene (reference sequence). V trimming: 2 bases; J trimming: 0 bases; junction bases outside the gene matches: 11. The variable domain in full, completed from reference TRBV5-4 and TRBJ1-2, reads ETGVTQSPTHLIKTRGQQVTLRCSSQSGHNTVSWYQQALGQGPQFIFQYYREEENGRGNFPPRFSGLQFPNYSSELNVNALELDDSALYLCASSFRQGGYEANYGYTFGSGTRLTVV.